A selection of T cell receptor beta chains follows, all from one sample in a study of early T cells in non-severe SARS-CoV-2 infection. TCRdb re-analysed the 5' RACE reads in MiXCR, keeping a single row per CDR3 protein. The sample consists of 70,000 to 85,000 distinct CDR3 sequences, about 12% of them appearing once. The sequencing sample was made of whole blood. The receptors derive from an adult who was a healthcare worker with PCR-confirmed SARS-CoV-2 infection or an uninfected control (not recorded which). Each CDR3 is given with its conserved first and last residue. A D gene is named only where the DNA matches it firmly. The listing skips clone size in some rows; elsewhere it reads once, few, many or a size class.

clone_size	j_call	d_call	v_call	cdr3_nt	cdr3_aa
many	TRBJ2-5	TRBD1	TRBV14	TGTGCCAGCAGCCCTCACAGGGGCCAAGAGACCCAGTACTTC	CASSPHRGQETQYF
many	TRBJ1-2	TRBD1	TRBV5-4	TGTGCCAGCAGCCAAGGGACAGGGCTTTATGGCTACACCTTC	CASSQGTGLYGYTF
.	TRBJ1-2	.	TRBV7-9	TGTGCCAGCAGCTTAGGGGCCGTTAACTATGGCTACACCTTC	CASSLGAVNYGYTF
many	TRBJ2-1	.	TRBV12-3/TRBV12-4	TGTGCCAGCAGCTTTTACAATGAGCAGTTCTTC	CASSFYNEQFF
few	TRBJ1-2	.	TRBV6-2/TRBV6-3	TGTGCCAGCAGTTACGAGGGGCACGGCTACACCTTC	CASSYEGHGYTF
many	TRBJ2-3	TRBD2	TRBV29-1	TGCAGCGTTCGGGAGGGACTAGCGGGCCGCACAGATACGCAGTATTTT	CSVREGLAGRTDTQYF
many	TRBJ2-6	.	TRBV27	TGTGCCAGCAGTTCTGGTGATGGCTCGGGGGCCAACGTCCTGACTTTC	CASSSGDGSGANVLTF
.	TRBJ2-7	TRBD1	TRBV12-3/TRBV12-4	TGTGCCAGCAGGCCGACAGGGAAGAGCTCCTACGAGCAGTACTTC	CASRPTGKSSYEQYF
many	TRBJ2-1	.	TRBV24-1	TGTGCCACCAGTAGGACGTCGGCCTCCTACAATGAGCAGTTCTTC	CATSRTSASYNEQFF
many	TRBJ2-7	TRBD2	TRBV5-1	TGCGCCAGCAGCTTGGTACTAGCGGGAGCCGACGAGCAGTACTTC	CASSLVLAGADEQYF
many	TRBJ2-3	TRBD1	TRBV14	TGTGCCAGCAGCCAAGTAGGGACAGCCCCAAGCGGCACAGATACGCAGTATTTT	CASSQVGTAPSGTDTQYF
many	TRBJ2-1	.	TRBV12-3/TRBV12-4	TGTGCCAGCAGTTTTTTACAGGGCCTCTACAATGAGCAGTTCTTC	CASSFLQGLYNEQFF
many	TRBJ2-6	.	TRBV29-1	TGCAGCGTTATAGAGGTTTTCTCTGGGGCCAACGTCCTGACTTTC	CSVIEVFSGANVLTF
.	TRBJ2-7	TRBD1	TRBV12-5	TGTGCTAGTCTTTTGACAGGGGTCCAAACCGAGCAGTACTTC	CASLLTGVQTEQYF
few	TRBJ1-1	TRBD1	TRBV9	TGTGCCAGCAGCGTTGGATCCGGGACAGGGAACAAGGACACTGAAGCTTTCTTT	CASSVGSGTGNKDTEAFF
few	TRBJ1-2	TRBD1	TRBV28	TGTGCCAGCAGTCTTACAGGGGGCGACTATGGCTACACCTTC	CASSLTGGDYGYTF
many	TRBJ1-5	.	TRBV27	TGTGCCAGCCGAACTATCGCATCCCGGGAGCAGCCCCAGCATTTT	CASRTIASREQPQHF
.	TRBJ2-7	.	TRBV11-2	TGTGCCAGCAGCCGTAGTACGGACTACGAGCAGTACTTC	CASSRSTDYEQYF
.	TRBJ2-1	TRBD1	TRBV12-5	TGTGCTAGTGGATCCACAGGGGGGCACAATGAGCAGTTCTTC	CASGSTGGHNEQFF
many	TRBJ2-2	.	TRBV24-1	TGTGCCACCAGTGACCCCAAGGGGCCTAAAACCGGGGAGCTGTTTTTT	CATSDPKGPKTGELFF
.	TRBJ2-7	TRBD1	TRBV6-5	TGTGCCAGCAGTTACAGGACAGGGGGCGGCGAGCAGTACTTC	CASSYRTGGGEQYF
many	TRBJ2-2	.	TRBV7-8	TGTGCCAGCAGCTTAAACCAGAACACCGGGGAGCTGTTTTTT	CASSLNQNTGELFF
many	TRBJ1-2	TRBD1	TRBV24-1	TGTGCCACCAGTGATCCCGACAGGGGATTCTATGGCTACACCTTC	CATSDPDRGFYGYTF
.	TRBJ1-6	.	TRBV14	TGTGCCAGCAGCCATAGGGATTCACCCCTCCACTTT	CASSHRDSPLHF
.	TRBJ1-1	.	TRBV4-1	TGCGCCAGCAGCCAGGTCAAGGGTCACACTGAAGCTTTCTTT	CASSQVKGHTEAFF
.	TRBJ1-2	.	TRBV6-5	TGTGCCAGCAGTCGCCGACGTGAGTCCTATGGCTACACCTTC	CASSRRRESYGYTF
many	TRBJ2-7	.	TRBV7-8	TGTGCCAGCAGCCCCGTCGGGTTACCTAACGAGCAGTACTTC	CASSPVGLPNEQYF
.	TRBJ2-1	TRBD1	TRBV7-2	TGTGCCAGCAGCCGGGACAGTTACAATGAGCAGTTCTTC	CASSRDSYNEQFF